This T cell receptor beta chain was sequenced during a study of T cells in localized non-small cell lung cancer. The germline gives CDR1 KGHSH, CDR2 LQKENI. V gave up 0 bases and J gave up 0 bases, with 11 bases separating them. This CDR3 region has 16 residues. As for this clone: Its antigen is not known.

Study-level results: It was uninvolved adjacent lung that showed the highest T cell clonality, exceeding tumor. Sequencing was limited to one tumor region, leaving the possibility of heterogeneity open.

The protocol was immunoSEQ multiplex PCR, while the TCRdb copy is restricted to in-frame clones and leaves out a portion. The sample holds roughly 20,000 clones, roughly 90% seen once. The J gene is TRBJ1-2, the V gene TRBV18; D unclear. The TCR originated in a male donor older than 55 with stage I squamous cell lung carcinoma. This sample comprised peripheral blood, obtained before any cancer treatment. CDR3 nucleotide sequence: TGTGCCAGCTCACCACCGAACATCAGCCCTAACTATGGCTACACCTTC. Residues: CASSPPNISPNYGYTF.